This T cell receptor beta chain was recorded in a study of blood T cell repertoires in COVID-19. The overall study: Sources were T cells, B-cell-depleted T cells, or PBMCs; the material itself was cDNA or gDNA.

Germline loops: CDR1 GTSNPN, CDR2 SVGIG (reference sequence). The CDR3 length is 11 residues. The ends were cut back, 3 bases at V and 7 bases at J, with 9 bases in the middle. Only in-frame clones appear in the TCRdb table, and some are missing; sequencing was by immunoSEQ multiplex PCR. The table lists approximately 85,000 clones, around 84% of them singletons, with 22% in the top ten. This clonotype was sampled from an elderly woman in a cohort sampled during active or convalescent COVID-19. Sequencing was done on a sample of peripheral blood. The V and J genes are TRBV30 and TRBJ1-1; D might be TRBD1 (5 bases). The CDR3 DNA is TGTGCCTGGAGCGGGGGGGTTGAAGCTTTCTTT. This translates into CAWSGGVEAFF. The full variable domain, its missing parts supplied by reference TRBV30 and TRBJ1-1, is SQTIHQWPATLVQPVGSPLSLECTVEGTSNPNLYWYRQAAGRGLQLLFYSVGIGQISSEVPQNLSASRPQDRQFILSSKKLLLSDSGFYLCAWSGGVEAFFGQGTRLTVV.